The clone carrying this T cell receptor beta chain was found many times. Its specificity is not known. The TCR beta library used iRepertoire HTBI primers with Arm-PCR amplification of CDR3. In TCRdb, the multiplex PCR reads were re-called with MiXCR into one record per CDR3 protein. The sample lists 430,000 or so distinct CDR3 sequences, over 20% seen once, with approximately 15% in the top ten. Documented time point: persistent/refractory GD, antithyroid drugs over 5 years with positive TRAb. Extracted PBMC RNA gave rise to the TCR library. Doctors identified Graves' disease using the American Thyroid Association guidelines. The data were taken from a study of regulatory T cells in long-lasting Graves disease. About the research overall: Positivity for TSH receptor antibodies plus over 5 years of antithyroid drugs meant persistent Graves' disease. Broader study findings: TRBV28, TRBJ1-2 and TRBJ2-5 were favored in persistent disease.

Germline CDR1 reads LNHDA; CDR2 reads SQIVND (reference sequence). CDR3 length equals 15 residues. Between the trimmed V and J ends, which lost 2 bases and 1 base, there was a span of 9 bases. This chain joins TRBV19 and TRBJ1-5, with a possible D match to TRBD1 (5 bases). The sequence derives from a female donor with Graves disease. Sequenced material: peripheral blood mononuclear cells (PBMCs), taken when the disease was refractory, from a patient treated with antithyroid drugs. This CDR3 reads CASSIPGLSNQPQHF. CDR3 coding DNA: TGTGCCAGTAGTATACCGGGACTGAGCAATCAGCCCCAGCATTTT.